This TCR beta chain was obtained from a study of vaccination and CD4 T cells after COVID-19. Study at large: Post-COVID specimens were obtained a median about 100 days after diagnosis (range 35 to 161).

Regarding treatment: roughly 11-day PBMC culture with coronavirus spike peptide pools or control peptides (ViraFEST assay). Those CD4+ T cells from the unexposed donor predate the COVID-19 pandemic (2011-2018). This clonotype was picked up a small number of times. Its target is unknown. At the Johns Hopkins FTIC core, DNA taken from cultured CD4+ T cells was sequenced by way of the Oncomine TCR Beta short-read assay. MiXCR, applied by TCRdb to the PCR reads, yields one record per CDR3 protein. Seen here are 9,100 or so distinct CDR3 sequences, about half observed once, and the top ten hold 15% to 20%. Trimming removed 3 bases from V and 3 bases from J, with 11 bases in between. The CDR3 length is 14 residues. Germline V gene data show CDR1 as MNHNS and CDR2 as SASEGT.

Source material: CD4+ T cells from blood, cultured in vitro. The rearrangement joins TRBV6-1 to TRBJ1-1, with a tentative D call TRBD1 (5 bases). The sequence derives from a human donor in good health. The CDR3 sequence is CASSERQIYTEAFF. The CDR3 DNA is TGTGCCAGCAGTGAGCGACAGATTTACACTGAAGCTTTCTTT.